This TCR beta chain was captured by sequencing in a study of cytomegalovirus exposure and HLA in healthy donors. TCRdb keeps only in-frame clones here, not all; method: immunoSEQ multiplex PCR. Among around 250,000 clones listed, 90% were seen once. The CDR3 runs to 17 residues. Germline V gives CDR1 SGDLS, CDR2 YYNGEE. V was clipped by 4 bases and J by 0 bases, with 20 bases between them. The rearrangement links TRBV9 to TRBJ2-7, with no clear D. The TCR was taken from a woman younger than 45 in good health and CMV-seronegative. The sample comprised PBMCs. The CDR3 here is CASSREATLGNSYEQYF. The CDR3 nucleotides read TGTGCCAGCAGCAGAGAAGCAACTCTGGGAAACTCCTACGAGCAGTACTTC.